One and the same sample provided the 9 T cell receptor beta chains below, sequenced in a study of long-term antiretroviral therapy in people with HIV (dated by TCRdb to between 2020 and 2023). Sequencing of the TRB variable region was done with the immunoSEQ hsTCRB v3.0 assay at survey level resolution. TCRdb took this table from immuneACCESS and kept in-frame rearrangements with V and J called. Such tables lack part of the clones; where checked against another copy, unresolved V genes explain under half of the gap, and the rest is unexplained. This sample gives about 7,000 clones in total; approximately 79% of them show up just once. About 22% of the sample lies in the top ten. The sample consisted of unsorted PBMCs, taken 1.1 years after starting antiretroviral therapy. Every receptor here comes from a middle-aged man with HIV.

The chain carries TRBV19 and TRBJ2-1, with D uncertain. V lost 3 bases to trimming and J lost 5 bases, with 14 bases between them. Germline loops: CDR1 LNHDA, CDR2 SQIVND (reference sequence). This CDR3 comprises 15 residues. CDR3 residues: CASSIVALTDNEQFF. The CDR3 DNA is TGTGCCAGTAGTATTGTTGCCCTAACGGACAATGAGCAGTTCTTC.

The sample holds a few counts of this clone. The chain carries TRBV27 and TRBJ2-3, with 11 nucleotides matching TRBD2. The germline V gene has CDR1 MNHEY and CDR2 SMNVEV (reference sequence). The CDR3 covers 16 residues. With V trimmed by 5 bases and J by 0 bases, 4 bases remained unmatched. The chain's CDR3 is CASSILAGGSTDTQYF. For the CDR3, the DNA is TGTGCCAGCAGTATTCTAGCGGGGGGCAGCACAGATACGCAGTATTTT.

The rearrangement uses TRBV5-6 and TRBJ2-7; perhaps TRBD2 as D (6 bases). V lost 2 bases and J 5 bases, leaving 17 bases between the germline ends. This CDR3 has 15 residues. Looked up from germline, CDR1 is SGHDT and CDR2 is YYEEEE. The CDR3 DNA follows: TGTGCCAGCAGCTTCAGAAGGAGGGAGATAAACGAGCAGTACTTC. Translated, it gives CASSFRRREINEQYF.

The chain couples TRBV5-1 to TRBJ2-5; TRBD2 agrees at 9 bases. Germline loops: CDR1 SGHRS, CDR2 YFSETQ. This CDR3 contains 17 residues. V was clipped by 3 bases and J by 2 bases; unmatched bases: 11. CDR3: CASSSNGLASWQETQYF. The CDR3 DNA reads as TGCGCCAGCAGCTCTAACGGACTAGCGTCGTGGCAAGAGACCCAGTACTTC.

The V gene is TRBV28, the J gene TRBJ1-5; D not resolved. From germline, CDR1 is MDHEN and CDR2 SYDVKM. V was cut by 6 bases and J by 0 bases, with 18 bases left in between. The CDR3 extends over 17 amino acids. DNA of the CDR3: TGTGCCAGCAGGAGGACGGAGCCCCCTTATAGCAATCAGCCCCAGCATTTT. Amino acid sequence: CASRRTEPPYSNQPQHF.

The CDR3 nucleotides are TGTGCCAGCAGCTCCTACGTGGCGGACAGCTCCTACGAGCAGTACTTC. Translated, it gives CASSSYVADSSYEQYF. The rearrangement links TRBV6-9 to TRBJ2-7, with D possibly matching TRBD1 (6 bases). The CDR3 covers 16 residues. Germline CDR1 is MNHGY and CDR2 is SVAAGI. V dropped 6 bases and J dropped 0 bases, with 18 bases sitting between them.

The rearrangement uses TRBV5-6 and TRBJ2-5; 11 bases agree with TRBD2. CDR3 size: 16 residues. The trim removed 4 bases at V and 3 bases at J, leaving 8 bases unmatched. Looked up from germline, CDR1 is SGHDT and CDR2 is YYEEEE. CDR3 in DNA: TGTGCCAGCAGCCTAGCGGGGGGATGGATTGAAGAGACCCAGTACTTC. The encoded protein is CASSLAGGWIEETQYF.

The chain carries TRBV5-4 and TRBJ2-3; D possibly matches TRBD1 or TRBD2 (7 bases each). The length of the CDR3 is 13 residues. V dropped 4 bases and J dropped 8 bases, with 14 bases sitting between them. CDR1 is SGHNT, CDR2 YYREEE, per germline (reference sequence). The CDR3 DNA reads TGTGCCAGCAGCCTTGACAGGGAGGGTACGCAGTATTTT. Protein product: CASSLDREGTQYF.

This chain uses TRBV19 with TRBJ2-2; D perhaps matches TRBD2 (6 bases). Germline assignment: CDR1 LNHDA and CDR2 SQIVND (reference sequence). CDR3 size: 14 residues. With 1 base removed from V and 3 bases from J, the gap between germline ends came to 6 bases. In nucleotides, the CDR3 is TGTGCCAGTAGTATAGGGAGGGACACCGGGGAGCTGTTTTTT. This sequence encodes CASSIGRDTGELFF.